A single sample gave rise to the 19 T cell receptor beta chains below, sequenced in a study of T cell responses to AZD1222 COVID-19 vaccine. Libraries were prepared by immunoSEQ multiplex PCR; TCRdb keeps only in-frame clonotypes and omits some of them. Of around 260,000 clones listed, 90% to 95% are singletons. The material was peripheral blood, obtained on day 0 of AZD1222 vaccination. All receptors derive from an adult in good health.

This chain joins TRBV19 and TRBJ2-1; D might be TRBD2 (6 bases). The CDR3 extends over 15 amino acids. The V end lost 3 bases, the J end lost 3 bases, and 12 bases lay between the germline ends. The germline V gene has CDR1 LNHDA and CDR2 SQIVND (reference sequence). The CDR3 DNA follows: TGTGCCAGTAGTATTCGTACGGGAGTCTACAATGAGCAGTTCTTC. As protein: CASSIRTGVYNEQFF.

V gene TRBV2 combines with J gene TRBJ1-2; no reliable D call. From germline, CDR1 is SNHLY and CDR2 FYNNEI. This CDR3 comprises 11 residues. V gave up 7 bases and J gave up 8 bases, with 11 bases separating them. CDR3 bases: TGTGCCAGCAAAGGCCCCGGGGGCTACACCTTC. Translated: CASKGPGGYTF.

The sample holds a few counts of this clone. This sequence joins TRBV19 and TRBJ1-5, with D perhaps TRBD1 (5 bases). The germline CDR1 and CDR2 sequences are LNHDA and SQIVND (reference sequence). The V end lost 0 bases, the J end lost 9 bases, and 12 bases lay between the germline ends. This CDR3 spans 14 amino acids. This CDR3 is CASSIEDRGGPQHF. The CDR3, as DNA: TGTGCCAGTAGTATAGAGGACCGCGGGGGGCCCCAGCATTTT. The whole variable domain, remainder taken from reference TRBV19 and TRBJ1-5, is DGGITQSPKYLFRKEGQNVTLSCEQNLNHDAMYWYRQDPGQGLRLIYYSQIVNDFQKGDIAEGYSVSREKKESFPLTVTSAQKNPTAFYLCASSIEDRGGPQHFGDGTRLSIL.

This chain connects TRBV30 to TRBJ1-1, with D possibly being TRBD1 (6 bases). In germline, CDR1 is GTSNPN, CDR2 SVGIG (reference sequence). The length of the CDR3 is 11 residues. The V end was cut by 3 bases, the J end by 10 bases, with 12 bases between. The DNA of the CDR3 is TGTGCCTGGAGGGCAGGGGTCGTAGCTTTCTTT. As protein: CAWRAGVVAFF. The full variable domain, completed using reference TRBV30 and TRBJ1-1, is SQTIHQWPATLVQPVGSPLSLECTVEGTSNPNLYWYRQAAGRGLQLLFYSVGIGQISSEVPQNLSASRPQDRQFILSSKKLLLSDSGFYLCAWRAGVVAFFGQGTRLTVV.

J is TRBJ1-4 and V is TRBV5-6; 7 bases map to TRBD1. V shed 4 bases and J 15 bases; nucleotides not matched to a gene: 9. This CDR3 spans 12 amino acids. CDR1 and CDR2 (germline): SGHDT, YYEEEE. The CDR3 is CASSPDRDGLFF. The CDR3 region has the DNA TGTGCCAGCAGCCCAGACAGGGATGGCTTGTTTTTT.

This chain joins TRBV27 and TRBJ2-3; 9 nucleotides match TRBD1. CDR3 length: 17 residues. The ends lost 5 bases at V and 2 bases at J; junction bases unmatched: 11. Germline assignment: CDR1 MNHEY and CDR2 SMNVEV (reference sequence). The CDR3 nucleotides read TGTGCCAGCAGTCTACAGGGGGCATATTCCTACACAGATACGCAGTATTTT. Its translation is CASSLQGAYSYTDTQYF.

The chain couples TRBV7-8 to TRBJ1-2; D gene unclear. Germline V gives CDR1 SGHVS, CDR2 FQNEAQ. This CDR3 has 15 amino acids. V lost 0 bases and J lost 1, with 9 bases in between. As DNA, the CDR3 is TGTGCCAGCAGCTTAGCCTCGGGATTTAACTATGGCTACACCTTC. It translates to CASSLASGFNYGYTF.

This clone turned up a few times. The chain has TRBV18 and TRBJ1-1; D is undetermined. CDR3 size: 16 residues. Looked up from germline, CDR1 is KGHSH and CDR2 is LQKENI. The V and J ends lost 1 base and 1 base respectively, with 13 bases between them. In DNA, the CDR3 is TGTGCCAGCTCACCACGAGAGTTGGCCGGGAACACTGAAGCTTTCTTT. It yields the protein CASSPRELAGNTEAFF.

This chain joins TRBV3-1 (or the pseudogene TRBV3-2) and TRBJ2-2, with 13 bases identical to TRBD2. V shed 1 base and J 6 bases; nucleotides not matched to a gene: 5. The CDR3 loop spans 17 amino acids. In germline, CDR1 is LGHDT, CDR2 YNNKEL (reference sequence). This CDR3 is CASSQGTSGGAAGELFF. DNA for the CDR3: TGTGCCAGCAGCCAAGGAACTAGCGGGGGGGCGGCCGGGGAGCTGTTTTTT.

CDR3 sequence (DNA): TGTGCCAGCTCCTCGACTAGCAGACACAATGAGCAGTTCTTC. It yields the protein CASSSTSRHNEQFF. The rearrangement links TRBV18 to TRBJ2-1; 7 bases match TRBD2. The CDR3 is 14 amino acids. CDR1 is KGHSH, CDR2 LQKENI, per germline. The V and J ends lost 6 bases and 5 bases, in that order; junction bases with no gene match: 7. Complete variable domain (other parts from reference TRBV18 and TRBJ2-1): NAGVMQNPRHLVRRRGQEARLRCSPMKGHSHVYWYRQLPEEGLKFMVYLQKENIIDESGMPKERFSAEFPKEGPSILRIQQVVRGDSAAYFCASSSTSRHNEQFFGPGTRLTVL.

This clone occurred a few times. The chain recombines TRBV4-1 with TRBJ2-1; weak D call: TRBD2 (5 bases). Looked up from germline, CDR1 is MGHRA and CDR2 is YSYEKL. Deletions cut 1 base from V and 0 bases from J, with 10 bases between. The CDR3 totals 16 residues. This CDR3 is CASSQAPGSSYNEQFF. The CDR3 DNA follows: TGCGCCAGCAGCCAAGCCCCTGGGAGCTCCTACAATGAGCAGTTCTTC.

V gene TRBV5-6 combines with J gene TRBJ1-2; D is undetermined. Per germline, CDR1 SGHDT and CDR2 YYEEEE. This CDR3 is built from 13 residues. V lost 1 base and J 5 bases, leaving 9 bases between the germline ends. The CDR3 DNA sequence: TGTGCCAGCAGCTTGCAACTGATGTATGGCTACACCTTC. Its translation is CASSLQLMYGYTF.

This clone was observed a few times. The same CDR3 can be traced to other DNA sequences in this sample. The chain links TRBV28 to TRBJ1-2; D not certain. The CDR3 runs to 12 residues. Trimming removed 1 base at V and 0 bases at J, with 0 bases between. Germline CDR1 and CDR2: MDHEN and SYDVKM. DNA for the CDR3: TGTGCCAGCAGTTTATCTAACTATGGCTACACCTTC. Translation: CASSLSNYGYTF.

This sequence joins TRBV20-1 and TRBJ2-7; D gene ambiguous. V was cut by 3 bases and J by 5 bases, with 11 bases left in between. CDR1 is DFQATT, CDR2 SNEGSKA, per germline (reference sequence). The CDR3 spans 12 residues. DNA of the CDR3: TGCAGTGCTAGTCTCTATGGGGACGAGCAGTACTTC. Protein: CSASLYGDEQYF.

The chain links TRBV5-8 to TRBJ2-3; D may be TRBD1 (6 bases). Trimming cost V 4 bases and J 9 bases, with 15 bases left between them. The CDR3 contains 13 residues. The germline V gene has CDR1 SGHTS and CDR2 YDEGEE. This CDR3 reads CASSRPLGGTQYF. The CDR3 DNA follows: TGTGCCAGCAGCCGCCCCCTTGGGGGCACGCAGTATTTT.

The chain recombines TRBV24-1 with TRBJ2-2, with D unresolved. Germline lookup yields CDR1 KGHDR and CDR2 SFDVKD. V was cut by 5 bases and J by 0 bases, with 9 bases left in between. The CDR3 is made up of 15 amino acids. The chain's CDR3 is CATSGRATNTGELFF. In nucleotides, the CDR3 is TGTGCCACCAGTGGTCGAGCGACGAACACCGGGGAGCTGTTTTTT.

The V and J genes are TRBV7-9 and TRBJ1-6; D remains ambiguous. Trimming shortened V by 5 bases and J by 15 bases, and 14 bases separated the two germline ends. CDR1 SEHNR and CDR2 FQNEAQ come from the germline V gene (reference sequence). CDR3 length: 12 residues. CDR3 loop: CASSANDRHLHF. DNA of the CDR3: TGTGCCAGCAGCGCTAATGATCGGCACCTCCACTTT. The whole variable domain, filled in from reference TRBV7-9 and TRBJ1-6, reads DTGVSQNPRHKITKRGQNVTFRCDPISEHNRLYWYRQTLGQGPEFLTYFQNEAQLEKSRLLSDRFSAERPKGSFSTLEIQRTEQGDSAMYLCASSANDRHLHFGNGTRLTVT.

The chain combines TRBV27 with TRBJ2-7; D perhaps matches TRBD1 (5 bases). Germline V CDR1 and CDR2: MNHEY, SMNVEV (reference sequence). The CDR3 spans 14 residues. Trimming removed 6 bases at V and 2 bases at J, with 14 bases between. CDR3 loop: CASRWQGRPYEQYF. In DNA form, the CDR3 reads TGTGCCAGCAGATGGCAGGGTCGCCCCTACGAGCAGTACTTC.

Here the CDR3 reads CASSQELTSSQETQYF. CDR3 DNA sequence: TGTGCCAGCAGCCAAGAACTGACTAGCTCACAAGAGACCCAGTACTTC. The chain recombines TRBV3-1 (or the pseudogene TRBV3-2) with TRBJ2-5, with TRBD2 matching 7 bases. After removal of 0 bases from V and 2 bases from J, the junction contained 6 bases not matched to a gene. The CDR3 contains 16 residues. Germline CDR1 LGHDT, CDR2 YNNKEL (reference sequence).